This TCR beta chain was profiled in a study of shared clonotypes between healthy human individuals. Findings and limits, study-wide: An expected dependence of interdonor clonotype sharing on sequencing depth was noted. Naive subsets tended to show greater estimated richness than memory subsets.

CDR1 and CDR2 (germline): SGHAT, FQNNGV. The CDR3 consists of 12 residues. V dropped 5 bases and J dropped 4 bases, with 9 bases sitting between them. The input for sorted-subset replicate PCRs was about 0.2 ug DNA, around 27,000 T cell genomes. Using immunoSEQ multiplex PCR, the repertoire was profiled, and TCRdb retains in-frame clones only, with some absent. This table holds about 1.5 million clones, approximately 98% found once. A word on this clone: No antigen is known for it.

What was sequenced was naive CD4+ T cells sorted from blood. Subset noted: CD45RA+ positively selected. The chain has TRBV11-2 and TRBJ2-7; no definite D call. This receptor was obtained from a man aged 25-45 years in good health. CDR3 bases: TGTGCCAGCAGCCCACAATCATACGAGCAGTACTTC. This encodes CASSPQSYEQYF.